This entry features one TCR beta chain sequence. These data are taken from a study of T cell responses to AZD1222 COVID-19 vaccine. Study in general: Second-dose recipients at about 4 or about 12 weeks were treated as one pooled group.

Sequenced by immunoSEQ multiplex PCR; TCRdb stores in-frame clones only, minus some. Found here are approximately 80,000 clones, around 81% of them singletons; the top ten hold less than 25%. The sequencing used peripheral blood, collected on day 0 of AZD1222 vaccination. This clonotype was obtained from an adult in good health.

The DNA of the CDR3 is TGTGCCAGTAGTATAGATCCTCACGTATATCAGCCCCAGCATTTT. Protein: CASSIDPHVYQPQHF. The chain recombines TRBV19 with TRBJ1-5; D is unresolved. Germline V CDR1 and CDR2: LNHDA, SQIVND (reference sequence). The CDR3 is 15 amino acids. V lost 0 bases and J 5 bases, leaving 11 bases between the germline ends. The whole variable domain, remainder taken from reference TRBV19 and TRBJ1-5, is DGGITQSPKYLFRKEGQNVTLSCEQNLNHDAMYWYRQDPGQGLRLIYYSQIVNDFQKGDIAEGYSVSREKKESFPLTVTSAQKNPTAFYLCASSIDPHVYQPQHFGDGTRLSIL.